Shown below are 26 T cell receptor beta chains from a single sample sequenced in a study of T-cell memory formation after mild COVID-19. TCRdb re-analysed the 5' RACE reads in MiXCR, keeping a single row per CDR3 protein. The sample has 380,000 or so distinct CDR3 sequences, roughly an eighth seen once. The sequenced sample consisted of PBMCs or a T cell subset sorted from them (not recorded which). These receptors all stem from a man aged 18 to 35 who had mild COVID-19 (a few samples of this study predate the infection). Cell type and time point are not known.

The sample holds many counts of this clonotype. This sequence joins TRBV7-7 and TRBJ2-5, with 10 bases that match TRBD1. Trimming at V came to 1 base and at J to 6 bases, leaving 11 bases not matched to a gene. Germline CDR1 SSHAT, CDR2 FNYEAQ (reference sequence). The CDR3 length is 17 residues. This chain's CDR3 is CASSLDTLDRGRQTQYF. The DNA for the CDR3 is TGTGCCAGCAGCTTAGATACCCTGGACAGGGGGAGGCAGACCCAGTACTTC.

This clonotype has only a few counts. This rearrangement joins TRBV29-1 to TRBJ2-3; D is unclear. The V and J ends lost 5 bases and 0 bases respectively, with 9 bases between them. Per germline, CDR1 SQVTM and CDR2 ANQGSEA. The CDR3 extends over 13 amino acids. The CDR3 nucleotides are TGCAGCGTTCGGGTAACTAGCACAGATACGCAGTATTTT. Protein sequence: CSVRVTSTDTQYF.

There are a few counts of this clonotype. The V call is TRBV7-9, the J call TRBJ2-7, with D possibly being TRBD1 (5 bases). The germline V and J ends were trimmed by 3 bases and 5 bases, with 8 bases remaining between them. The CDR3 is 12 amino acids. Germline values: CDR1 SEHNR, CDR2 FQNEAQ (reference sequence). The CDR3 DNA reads TGTGCCAGCAGCTTGGGCAGGGACGAGCAGTACGTC. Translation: CASSLGRDEQYV.

The CDR3 loop reads CASSVGGGGYEQFF. CDR3 nucleotides: TGTGCCAGCAGCGTAGGTGGGGGGGGCTATGAGCAGTTCTTC. This chain joins TRBV9 and TRBJ2-1, with D possibly TRBD2 on 7 matching bases. V was cut by 0 bases and J by 8 bases, with 12 bases left in between. Germline CDR1 and CDR2: SGDLS and YYNGEE. This CDR3 has 14 amino acids.

The CDR3 loop reads CASSVRGRPNTGELFF. As DNA, the CDR3 is TGTGCCAGCAGCGTAAGGGGAAGACCGAACACCGGGGAGCTGTTTTTT. The chain recombines TRBV9 with TRBJ2-2, with TRBD1 as a possible D gene (5 bases). The CDR3 runs to 16 residues. The germline CDR1 and CDR2 sequences are SGDLS and YYNGEE. Trimming took 1 base from V and 0 from J, leaving 10 bases between them.

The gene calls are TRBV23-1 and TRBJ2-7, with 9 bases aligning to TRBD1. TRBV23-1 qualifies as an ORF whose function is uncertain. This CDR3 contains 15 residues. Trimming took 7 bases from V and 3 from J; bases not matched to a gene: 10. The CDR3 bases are TGCGCCAGCAACCTTGGGACAGGGCTTTTCTACGAGCAGTACTTC. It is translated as CASNLGTGLFYEQYF.

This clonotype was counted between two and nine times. CDR3: CASSISGGSNNEQFF. The DNA for the CDR3 is TGTGCCAGCAGCATTAGCGGGGGGTCAAACAATGAGCAGTTCTTC. The chain combines TRBV7-2 with TRBJ2-1; 10 nucleotides line up with TRBD2. J lost 5 bases, V lost 5 bases, and 6 bases had no gene match. Germline-derived CDR1 and CDR2 are SGHTA and FQGNSA. The CDR3 sequence is 15 residues long.

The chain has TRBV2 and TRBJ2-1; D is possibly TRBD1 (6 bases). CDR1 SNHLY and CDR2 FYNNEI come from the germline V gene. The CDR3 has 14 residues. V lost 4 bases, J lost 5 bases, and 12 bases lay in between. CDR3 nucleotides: TGTGCCAGCAGTGTATGGGGGCGAAACAATGAGCAGTTCTTC. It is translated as CASSVWGRNNEQFF.

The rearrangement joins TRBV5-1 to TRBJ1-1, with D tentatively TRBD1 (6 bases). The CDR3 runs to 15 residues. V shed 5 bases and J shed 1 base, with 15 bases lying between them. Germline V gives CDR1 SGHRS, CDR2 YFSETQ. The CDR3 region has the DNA TGCGCCAGCAGAACTACGGGGGGGGCGAACACTGAAGCTTTCTTT. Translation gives CASRTTGGANTEAFF.

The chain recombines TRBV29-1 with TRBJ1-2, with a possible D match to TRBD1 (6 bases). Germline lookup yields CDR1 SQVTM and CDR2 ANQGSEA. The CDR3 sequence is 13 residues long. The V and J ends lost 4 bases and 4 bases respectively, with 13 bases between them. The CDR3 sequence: CSVARTATYGYTF. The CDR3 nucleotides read TGCAGCGTTGCGAGGACAGCAACCTATGGCTACACCTTC.

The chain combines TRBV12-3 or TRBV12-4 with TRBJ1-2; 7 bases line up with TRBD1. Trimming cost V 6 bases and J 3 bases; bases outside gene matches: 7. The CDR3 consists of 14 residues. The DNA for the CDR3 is TGTGCCAGCAGGACTGACAGGGTTGACTATGGCTACACCTTC. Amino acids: CASRTDRVDYGYTF.

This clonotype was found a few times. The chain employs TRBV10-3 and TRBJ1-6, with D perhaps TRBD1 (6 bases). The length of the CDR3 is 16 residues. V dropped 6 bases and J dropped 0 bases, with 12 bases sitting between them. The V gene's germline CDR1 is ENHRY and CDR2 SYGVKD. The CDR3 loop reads CAIRDTGSSYNSPLHF. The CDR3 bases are TGTGCCATCAGGGATACAGGGAGCTCCTATAATTCACCCCTCCACTTT.

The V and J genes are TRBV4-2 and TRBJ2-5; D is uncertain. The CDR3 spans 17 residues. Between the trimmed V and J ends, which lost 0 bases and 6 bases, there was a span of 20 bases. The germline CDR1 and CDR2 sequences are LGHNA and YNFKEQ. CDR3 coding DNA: TGTGCCAGCAGCCAAGAGCGGACCGGTCTCCCTGGGAAGACCCAGTACTTC. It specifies CASSQERTGLPGKTQYF.

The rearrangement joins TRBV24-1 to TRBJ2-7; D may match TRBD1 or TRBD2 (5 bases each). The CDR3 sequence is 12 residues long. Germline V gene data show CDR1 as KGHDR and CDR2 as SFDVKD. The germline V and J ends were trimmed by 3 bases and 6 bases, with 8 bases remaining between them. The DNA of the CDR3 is TGTGCCACCAGTGATCAGAGGGGCGAGCAGTACTTC. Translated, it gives CATSDQRGEQYF.

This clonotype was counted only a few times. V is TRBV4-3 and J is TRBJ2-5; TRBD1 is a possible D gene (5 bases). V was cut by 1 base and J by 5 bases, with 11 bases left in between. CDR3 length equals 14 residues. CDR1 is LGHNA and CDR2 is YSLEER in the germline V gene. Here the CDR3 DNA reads TGCGCCAGCAGCCAAGGATATAGGGGCGAGACCCAGTACTTC. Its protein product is CASSQGYRGETQYF.

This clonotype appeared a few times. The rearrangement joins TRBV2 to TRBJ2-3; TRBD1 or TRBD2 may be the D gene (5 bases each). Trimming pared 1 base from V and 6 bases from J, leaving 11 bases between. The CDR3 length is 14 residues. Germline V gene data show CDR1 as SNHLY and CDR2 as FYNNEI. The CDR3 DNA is TGTGCCAGCAGTGAAGAGGGGAGTGGGGATACGCAGTATTTT. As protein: CASSEEGSGDTQYF.

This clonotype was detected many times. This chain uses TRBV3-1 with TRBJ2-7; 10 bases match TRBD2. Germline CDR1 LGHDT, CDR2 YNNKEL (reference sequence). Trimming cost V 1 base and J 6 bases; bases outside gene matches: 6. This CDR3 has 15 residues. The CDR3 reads CASSQGVGLATEQYF. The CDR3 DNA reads TGTGCCAGCAGCCAAGGTGTGGGACTAGCGACCGAGCAGTACTTC.

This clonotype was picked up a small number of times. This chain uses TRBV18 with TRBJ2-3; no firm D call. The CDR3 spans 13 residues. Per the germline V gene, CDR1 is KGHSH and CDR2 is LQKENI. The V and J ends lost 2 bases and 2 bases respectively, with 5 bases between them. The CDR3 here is CASSPGITDTQYF. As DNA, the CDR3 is TGTGCCAGCTCACCAGGGATCACAGATACGCAGTATTTT.

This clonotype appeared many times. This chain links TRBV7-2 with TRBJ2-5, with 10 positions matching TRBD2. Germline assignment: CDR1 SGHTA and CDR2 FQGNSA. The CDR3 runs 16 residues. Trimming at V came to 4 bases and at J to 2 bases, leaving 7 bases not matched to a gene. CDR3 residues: CASSSPSGGAQETQYF. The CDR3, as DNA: TGTGCCAGCAGCTCCCCTAGCGGGGGTGCACAAGAGACCCAGTACTTC.

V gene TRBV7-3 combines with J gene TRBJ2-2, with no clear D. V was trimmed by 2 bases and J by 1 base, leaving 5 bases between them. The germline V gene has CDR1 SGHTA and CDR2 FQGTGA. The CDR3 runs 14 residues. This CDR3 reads CASSLAENTGELFF. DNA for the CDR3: TGTGCCAGCAGCTTAGCGGAGAACACCGGGGAGCTGTTTTTT. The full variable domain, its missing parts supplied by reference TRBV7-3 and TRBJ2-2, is GAGVSQTPSNKVTEKGKYVELRCDPISGHTALYWYRQSLGQGPEFLIYFQGTGAADDSGLPNDRFFAVRPEGSVSTLKIQRTERGDSAVYLCASSLAENTGELFFGEGSRLTVL.

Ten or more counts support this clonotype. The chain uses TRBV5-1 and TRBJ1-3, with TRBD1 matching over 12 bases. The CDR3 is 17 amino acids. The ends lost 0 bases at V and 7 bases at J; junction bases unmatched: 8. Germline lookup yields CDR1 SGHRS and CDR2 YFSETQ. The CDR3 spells CASSLEPGQGARNTIYF. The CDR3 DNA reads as TGCGCCAGCAGCTTGGAACCGGGACAGGGGGCGAGGAACACCATATATTTT.

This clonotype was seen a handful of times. The CDR3 nucleotides read TGCAGCGTTGTACAGAACCAAGAGACCCAGTACTTC. Protein sequence: CSVVQNQETQYF. This chain uses TRBV29-1 with TRBJ2-5; D gene ambiguous. Trimming removed 4 bases at V and 0 bases at J, with 6 bases between. This CDR3 region has 12 residues. Germline CDR1 is SQVTM and CDR2 is ANQGSEA.

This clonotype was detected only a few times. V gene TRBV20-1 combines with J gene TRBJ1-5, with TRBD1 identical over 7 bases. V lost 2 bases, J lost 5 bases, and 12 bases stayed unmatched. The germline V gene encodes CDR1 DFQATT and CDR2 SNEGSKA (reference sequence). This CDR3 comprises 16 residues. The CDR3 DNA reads TGCAGTGCTAGACGGCCGACAGGGCCGTTCTATCAGCCCCAGCATTTT. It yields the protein CSARRPTGPFYQPQHF.

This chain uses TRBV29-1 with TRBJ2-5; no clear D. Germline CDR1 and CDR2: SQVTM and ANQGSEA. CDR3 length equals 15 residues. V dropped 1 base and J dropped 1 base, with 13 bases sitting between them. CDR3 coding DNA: TGCAGCGTTGAAGGGTTAGGTGGCGGCCAAGAGACCCAGTACTTC. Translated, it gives CSVEGLGGGQETQYF.

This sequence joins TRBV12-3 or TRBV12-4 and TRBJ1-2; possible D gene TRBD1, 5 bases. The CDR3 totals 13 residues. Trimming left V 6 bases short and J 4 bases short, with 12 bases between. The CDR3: CASRTHGGYGYTF. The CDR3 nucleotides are TGTGCCAGCAGGACCCACGGGGGCTATGGCTACACCTTC.

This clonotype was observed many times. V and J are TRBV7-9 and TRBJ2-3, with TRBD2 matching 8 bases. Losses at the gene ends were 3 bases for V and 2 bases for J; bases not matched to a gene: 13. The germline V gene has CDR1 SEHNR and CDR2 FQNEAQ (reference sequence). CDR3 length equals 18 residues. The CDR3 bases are TGTGCCAGCAGCTTTCCTTTTGGGCGGGGGGATTCCACAGATACGCAGTATTTT. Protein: CASSFPFGRGDSTDTQYF.